This T cell receptor beta chain was found in a study of blood T cell repertoires in COVID-19. Study summary: There were acute and convalescent COVID-19 samples, and they came from the United States, Italy and Spain.

Original methodology: Amplification with reference gene primers provided the estimates of nucleated cell counts. TCRdb keeps only in-frame clones here, not all; method: immunoSEQ multiplex PCR. That table gives V, J and clone size, and the DNA gave D and trimming. The table shows hundreds of thousands of clones, with approximately 86% occurring only once. This CDR3 comprises 13 residues. V was pared by 2 bases and J by 5 bases, with 10 bases between. Germline V lookup: CDR1 KGHSH, CDR2 LQKENI. This clonotype originated in a man in his 60s with acute or convalescent COVID-19. The rearrangement links TRBV18 to TRBJ2-7; tentative D call: TRBD1 (5 bases). Material: peripheral blood. The CDR3 region has the DNA TGTGCCAGCTCACCAAGGGGAATCCACGAGCAGTACTTC. Its protein product is CASSPRGIHEQYF.